The 13 T cell receptor beta chains below all came from one sample that was sequenced in a study of blood T cell repertoires in COVID-19. Some clones are missing from TCRdb's copy, which holds only in-frame ones; the method was immunoSEQ multiplex PCR. The data hold around 57,000 clones, with roughly 80% observed a single time. The sample consisted of peripheral blood. Receptors originate from a woman aged 60-75 years with acute or convalescent COVID-19.

This chain joins TRBV5-1 and TRBJ1-1; possible D gene TRBD1, 6 bases. Trimming removed 4 bases from V and 9 bases from J, with 19 bases in between. Germline V lookup: CDR1 SGHRS, CDR2 YFSETQ. The length of the CDR3 is 14 residues. For the CDR3, the DNA is TGCGCCAGCAGCCGACAGGCAACGGAGAACAAAGCTTTCTTT. It yields the protein CASSRQATENKAFF.

The chain has TRBV5-8 and TRBJ2-3; TRBD2 matches at 7 bases. V shed 0 bases, J shed 6 bases, and the junction held 7 bases outside the gene matches. Germline V gene lookup returns CDR1 SGHTS and CDR2 YDEGEE. The CDR3 is 15 residues long. The chain's CDR3 is CASSLGTSESDTQYF. The CDR3, as DNA: TGTGCCAGCAGCTTGGGAACTAGCGAATCGGATACGCAGTATTTT.

CDR3: CAITEGGAPDYGYTF. The CDR3 nucleotides are TGTGCCATCACCGAGGGGGGGGCGCCGGACTATGGCTACACCTTC. The chain recombines TRBV10-3 with TRBJ1-2; possibly TRBD1 for D (6 bases). The CDR3 runs to 15 residues. The germline V and J ends were trimmed by 7 bases and 3 bases, with 18 bases remaining between them. Germline CDR1 ENHRY, CDR2 SYGVKD.

The chain has TRBV11-2 and TRBJ1-2, with TRBD1 as a possible D gene (5 bases). Deletions cut 5 bases from V and 1 base from J, with 11 bases between. CDR1 SGHAT and CDR2 FQNNGV come from the germline V gene. The CDR3 has 14 amino acids. In DNA form, the CDR3 reads TGTGCCAGCAGCCCCGGGGGGGGTAACTATGGCTACACCTTC. Protein: CASSPGGGNYGYTF.

The chain employs TRBV6-1 and TRBJ2-2, with 9 bases that match TRBD1. CDR3 length equals 15 residues. Trimming took 3 bases from V and 5 from J; bases not matched to a gene: 4. Germline-derived CDR1 and CDR2 are MNHNS and SASEGT. CDR3 in amino acids: CASSDAGQGTGELFF. The CDR3 DNA reads as TGTGCCAGCAGTGATGCGGGACAGGGAACCGGGGAGCTGTTTTTT.

In the case of this clone: Possible read error: a much larger clone is one base away. The chain carries TRBV5-4 and TRBJ1-2, with 9 bases fitting TRBD1. Germline V gene lookup returns CDR1 SGHNT and CDR2 YYREEE (reference sequence). This CDR3 is 13 amino acids long. The junction had 2 bases not matched to a gene; V was cut back by 4 bases and J by 4 bases. DNA of the CDR3: TGTGCCAGCAGCCCGACAGGGGGCTATGGCTACACCTTC. Its translation is CASSPTGGYGYTF.

CDR3 sequence reads: CASSQGQINTGELFF. CDR3 nucleotides: TGTGCCAGCAGCCAAGGACAGATTAACACCGGGGAGCTGTTTTTT. V gene TRBV3-1 (or the pseudogene TRBV3-2) combines with J gene TRBJ2-2, with TRBD1 as a possible D gene (5 bases). CDR1 LGHDT and CDR2 YNNKEL come from the germline V gene (reference sequence). The length of the CDR3 is 15 residues. V was shortened by 1 base and J by 2 bases, with 8 bases between the two germline ends.

This clone was observed once. For the CDR3, the DNA is TGTGCCAGCAGGGATGACAGGGCGTCCTACAATGAGCAGTTCTTC. This encodes CASRDDRASYNEQFF. The chain couples TRBV6-5 to TRBJ2-1; 7 bases align to TRBD1. CDR3 length equals 15 residues. The germline V gene encodes CDR1 MNHEY and CDR2 SVGAGI. J lost 1 base, V lost 6 bases, and 6 bases had no gene match.

A few counts support this clone. The CDR3 coding sequence is TGTGCCAGCAGAAAGAGAGCGCGAGAGACCCAGTACTTC. Amino acids: CASRKRARETQYF. The genes are TRBV6-5 and TRBJ2-5; D remains ambiguous. CDR1 and CDR2 (germline): MNHEY, SVGAGI. This CDR3 has 13 amino acids. V was clipped by 6 bases and J by 4 bases, with 12 bases between them.

The genes are TRBV7-2 and TRBJ1-5; TRBD1 is a possible D gene (6 bases). Germline CDR1 and CDR2: SGHTA and FQGNSA. Trimming removed 4 bases from V and 6 bases from J, with 10 bases in between. The CDR3 extends over 13 amino acids. CDR3 region: CASSSIGGQPQHF. The CDR3 coding sequence is TGTGCCAGCAGCTCAATAGGGGGTCAGCCCCAGCATTTT.

The chain carries TRBV10-3 and TRBJ2-4; D may be TRBD2 (5 bases). Germline assignment: CDR1 ENHRY and CDR2 SYGVKD. CDR3 size: 14 residues. The germline V and J ends were trimmed by 3 bases and 9 bases, with 15 bases remaining between them. The CDR3 sequence is CAISEYGIEGIQYF. The CDR3 nucleotides read TGTGCCATCAGTGAATACGGGATCGAGGGCATTCAGTACTTC.

The gene calls are TRBV15 and TRBJ2-1, with 8 bases lining up with TRBD2. V lost 0 bases and J lost 6; bases outside the gene matches: 7. CDR3 length: 16 residues. Germline CDR1 reads LNHNV; CDR2 reads YYDKDF (reference sequence). The CDR3 spells CATSRDKGLGGNEQFF. CDR3 coding DNA: TGTGCCACCAGCAGAGATAAGGGACTAGGGGGCAATGAGCAGTTCTTC.

In this sample, this clone turned up once. The J gene is TRBJ2-2, the V gene TRBV7-2; D perhaps matches TRBD2 (6 bases). The CDR3 consists of 16 residues. The V end lost 1 base, the J end lost 0 bases, and 9 bases lay between the germline ends. CDR1 and CDR2 from the germline V gene are SGHTA and FQGNSA. For the CDR3, the DNA is TGTGCCAGCAGCTTAGTGTCGGGAGCGAACACCGGGGAGCTGTTTTTT. It yields the protein CASSLVSGANTGELFF.